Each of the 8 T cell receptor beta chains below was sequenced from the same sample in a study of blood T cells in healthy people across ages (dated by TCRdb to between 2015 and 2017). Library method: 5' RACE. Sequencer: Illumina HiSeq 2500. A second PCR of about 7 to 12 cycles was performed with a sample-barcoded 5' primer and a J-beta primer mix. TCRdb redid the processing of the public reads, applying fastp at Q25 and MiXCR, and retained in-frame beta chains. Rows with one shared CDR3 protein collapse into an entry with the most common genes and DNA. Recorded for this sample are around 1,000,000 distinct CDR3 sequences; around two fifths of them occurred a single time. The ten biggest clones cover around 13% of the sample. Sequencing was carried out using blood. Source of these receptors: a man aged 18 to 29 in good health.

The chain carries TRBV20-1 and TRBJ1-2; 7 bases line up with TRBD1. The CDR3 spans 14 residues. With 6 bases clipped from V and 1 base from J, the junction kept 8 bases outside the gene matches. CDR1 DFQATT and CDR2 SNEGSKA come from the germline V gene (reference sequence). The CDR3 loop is CSAGDRGGNYGYTF. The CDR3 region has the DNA TGCAGTGCGGGGGACAGAGGCGGTAACTATGGCTACACCTTC.

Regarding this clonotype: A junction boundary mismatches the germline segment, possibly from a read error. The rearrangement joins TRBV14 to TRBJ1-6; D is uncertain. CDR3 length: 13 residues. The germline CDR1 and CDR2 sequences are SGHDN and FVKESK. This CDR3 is CASSPGNNSPPHF. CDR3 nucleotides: TGTGCCAGCAGCCCAGGTAATAATTCACCCCCCCACTTT.

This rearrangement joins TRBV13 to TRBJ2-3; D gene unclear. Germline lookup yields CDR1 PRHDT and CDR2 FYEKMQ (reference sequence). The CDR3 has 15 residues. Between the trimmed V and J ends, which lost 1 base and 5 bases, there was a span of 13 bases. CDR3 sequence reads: CASSLAIPSGDTQYF. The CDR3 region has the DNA TGTGCCAGCAGCTTAGCGATCCCATCGGGAGATACGCAGTATTTT.

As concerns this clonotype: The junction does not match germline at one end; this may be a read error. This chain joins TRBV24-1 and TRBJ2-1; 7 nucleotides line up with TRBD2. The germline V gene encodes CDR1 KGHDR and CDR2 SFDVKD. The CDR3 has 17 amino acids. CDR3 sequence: CATSDSSAGVSYDEQFF. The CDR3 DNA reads TGTGCCACCAGTGATTCCTCTGCGGGGGTCTCTTATGATGAGCAGTTTTTC.

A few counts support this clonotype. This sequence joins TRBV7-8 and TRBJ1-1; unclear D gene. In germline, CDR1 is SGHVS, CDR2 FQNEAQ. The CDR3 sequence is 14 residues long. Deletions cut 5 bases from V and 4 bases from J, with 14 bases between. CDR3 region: CASSHGGRGTEAFF. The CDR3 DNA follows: TGTGCCAGCAGCCACGGCGGCAGAGGCACTGAAGCTTTCTTT.

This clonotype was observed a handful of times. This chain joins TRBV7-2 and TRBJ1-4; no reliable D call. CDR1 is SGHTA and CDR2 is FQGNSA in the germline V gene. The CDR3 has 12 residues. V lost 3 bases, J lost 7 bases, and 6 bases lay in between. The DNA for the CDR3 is TGTGCCAGCAGCTTGGACCGTGAAAAACTGTTTTTT. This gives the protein CASSLDREKLFF.

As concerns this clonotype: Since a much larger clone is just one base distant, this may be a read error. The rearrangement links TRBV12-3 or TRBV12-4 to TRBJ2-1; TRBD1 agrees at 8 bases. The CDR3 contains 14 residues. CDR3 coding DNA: TGTGCCAGCAGCAGGACAGGGCGCTACAATGGGCAGTTCTTC. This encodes CASSRTGRYNGQFF.

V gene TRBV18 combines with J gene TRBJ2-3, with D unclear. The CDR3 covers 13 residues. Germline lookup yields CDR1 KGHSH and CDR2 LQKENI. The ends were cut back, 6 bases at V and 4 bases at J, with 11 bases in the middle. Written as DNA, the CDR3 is TGTGCCAGCTCCGCCCCGGTGGCAGATACGCAGTATTTT. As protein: CASSAPVADTQYF.